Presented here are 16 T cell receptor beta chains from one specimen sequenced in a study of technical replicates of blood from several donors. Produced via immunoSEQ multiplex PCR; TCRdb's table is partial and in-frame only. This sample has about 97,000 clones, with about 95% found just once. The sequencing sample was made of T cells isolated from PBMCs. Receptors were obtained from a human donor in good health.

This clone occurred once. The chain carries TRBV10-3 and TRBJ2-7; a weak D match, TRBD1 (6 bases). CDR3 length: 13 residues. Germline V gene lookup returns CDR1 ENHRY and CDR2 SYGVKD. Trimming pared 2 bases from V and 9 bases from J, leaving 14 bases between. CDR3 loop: CAISETQGHGQYF. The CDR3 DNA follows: TGTGCCATCAGTGAGACCCAGGGACATGGGCAGTACTTC.

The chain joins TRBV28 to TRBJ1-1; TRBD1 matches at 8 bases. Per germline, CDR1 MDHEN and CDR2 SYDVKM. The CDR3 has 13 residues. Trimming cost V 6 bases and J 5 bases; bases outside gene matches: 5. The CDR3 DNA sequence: TGTGCCAGCAGGAGGGACAGGTTAACTGAAGCTTTCTTT. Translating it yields CASRRDRLTEAFF.

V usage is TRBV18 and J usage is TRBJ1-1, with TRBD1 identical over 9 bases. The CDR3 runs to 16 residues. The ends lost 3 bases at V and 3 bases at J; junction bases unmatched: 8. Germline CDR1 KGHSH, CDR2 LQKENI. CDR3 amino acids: CASSPPAGTGYTEAFF. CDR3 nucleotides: TGTGCCAGCTCACCCCCTGCCGGGACAGGGTACACTGAAGCTTTCTTT.

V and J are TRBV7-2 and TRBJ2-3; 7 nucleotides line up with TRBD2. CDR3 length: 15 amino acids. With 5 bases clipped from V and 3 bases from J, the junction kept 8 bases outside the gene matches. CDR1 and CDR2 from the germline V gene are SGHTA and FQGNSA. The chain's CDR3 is CASSPWTRMTDTQYF. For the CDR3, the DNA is TGTGCCAGCAGCCCCTGGACTAGGATGACAGATACGCAGTATTTT.

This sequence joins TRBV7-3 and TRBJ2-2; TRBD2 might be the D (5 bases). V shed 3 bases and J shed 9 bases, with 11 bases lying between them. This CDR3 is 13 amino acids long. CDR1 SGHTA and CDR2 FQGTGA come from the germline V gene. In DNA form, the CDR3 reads TGTGCCAGCAGCTTCGGAGGCCCCCGGGAGCTGTTTTTT. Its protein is CASSFGGPRELFF.

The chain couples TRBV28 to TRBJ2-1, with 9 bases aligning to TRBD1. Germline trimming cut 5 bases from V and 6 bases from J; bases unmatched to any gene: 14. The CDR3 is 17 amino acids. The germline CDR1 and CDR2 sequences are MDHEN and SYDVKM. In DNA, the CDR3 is TGTGCCAGCAGTCCCCGGGGACAGGGAAGAGGAACCAATGAGCAGTTCTTC. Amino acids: CASSPRGQGRGTNEQFF.

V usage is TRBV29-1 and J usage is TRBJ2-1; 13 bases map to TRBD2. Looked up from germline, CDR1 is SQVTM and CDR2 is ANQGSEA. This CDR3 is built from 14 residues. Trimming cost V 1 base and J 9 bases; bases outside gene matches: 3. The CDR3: CSVEGTSGSPEQFF. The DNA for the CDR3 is TGCAGCGTTGAAGGGACTAGCGGGAGCCCTGAGCAGTTCTTC.

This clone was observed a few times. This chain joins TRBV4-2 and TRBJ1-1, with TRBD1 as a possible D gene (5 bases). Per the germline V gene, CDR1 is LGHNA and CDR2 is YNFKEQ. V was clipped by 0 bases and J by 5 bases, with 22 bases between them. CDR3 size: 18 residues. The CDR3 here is CASSQEGFGGGGRTEAFF. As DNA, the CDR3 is TGTGCCAGCAGCCAAGAGGGATTTGGGGGGGGAGGAAGAACTGAAGCTTTCTTT.

The CDR3: CASSLDPSPGANVLTF. Here the CDR3 DNA reads TGTGCCAGCAGCTTGGACCCCAGTCCTGGGGCCAACGTCCTGACTTTC. The chain links TRBV5-4 to TRBJ2-6; D unresolved. Deletions cut 0 bases from V and 2 bases from J, with 9 bases between. This CDR3 is 16 amino acids long. CDR1 and CDR2 (germline): SGHNT, YYREEE (reference sequence).

The CDR3 nucleotides are TGTGCCAGCAGTTTGACAGGGATTAACACTGAAGCTTTCTTT. Translated: CASSLTGINTEAFF. J is TRBJ1-1 and V is TRBV27, with 7 bases identical to TRBD1. CDR3 length: 14 residues. Per the germline V gene, CDR1 is MNHEY and CDR2 is SMNVEV (reference sequence). Germline trimming cut 3 bases from V and 2 bases from J; bases unmatched to any gene: 3.

CDR3: CASRLAGVAYNEQFF. The DNA of the CDR3 is TGTGCCAGCAGGCTCGCGGGAGTGGCCTACAATGAGCAGTTCTTC. This chain connects TRBV6-5 to TRBJ2-1, with TRBD2 matching 7 bases. Trimming cost V 6 bases and J 2 bases; bases outside gene matches: 7. Looked up from germline, CDR1 is MNHEY and CDR2 is SVGAGI. This CDR3 spans 15 amino acids.

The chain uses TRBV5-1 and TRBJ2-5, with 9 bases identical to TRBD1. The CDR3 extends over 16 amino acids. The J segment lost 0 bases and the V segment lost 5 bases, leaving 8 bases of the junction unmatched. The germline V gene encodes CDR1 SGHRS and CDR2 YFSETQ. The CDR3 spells CASRYRGRGYQETQYF. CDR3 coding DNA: TGCGCCAGCAGATACAGGGGGCGAGGGTACCAAGAGACCCAGTACTTC.

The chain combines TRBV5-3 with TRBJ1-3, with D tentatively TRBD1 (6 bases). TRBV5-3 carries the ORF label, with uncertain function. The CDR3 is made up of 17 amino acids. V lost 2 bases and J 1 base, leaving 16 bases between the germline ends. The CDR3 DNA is TGTGCCAGAAGCTTTCGGGCAGGGGTACGATCTGGAAACACCATATATTTT. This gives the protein CARSFRAGVRSGNTIYF.

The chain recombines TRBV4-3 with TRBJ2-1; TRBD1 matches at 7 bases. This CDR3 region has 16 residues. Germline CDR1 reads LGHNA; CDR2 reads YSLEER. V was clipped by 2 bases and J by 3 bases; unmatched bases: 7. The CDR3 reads CASSQLGQSLYNEQFF. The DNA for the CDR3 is TGCGCCAGCAGCCAATTGGGACAGTCACTCTACAATGAGCAGTTCTTC.

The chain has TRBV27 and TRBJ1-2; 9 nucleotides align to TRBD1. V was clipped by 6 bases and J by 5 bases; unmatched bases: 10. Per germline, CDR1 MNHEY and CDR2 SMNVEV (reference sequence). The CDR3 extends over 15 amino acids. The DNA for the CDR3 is TGTGCCAGCAGCCTTTGGGGGGACAGGGTTTATGGCTACACCTTC. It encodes CASSLWGDRVYGYTF.

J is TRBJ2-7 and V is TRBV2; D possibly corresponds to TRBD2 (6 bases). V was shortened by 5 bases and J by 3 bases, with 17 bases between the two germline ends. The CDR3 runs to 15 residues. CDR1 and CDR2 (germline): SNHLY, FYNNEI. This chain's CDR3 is CASSTGDSYIYEQYF. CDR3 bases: TGTGCCAGCAGTACGGGGGACTCGTACATCTACGAGCAGTACTTC.